This TCR beta chain comes out of a study of T cells in Graves' hyperthyroidism and ophthalmopathy. About the research overall: Staff took peripheral blood when the initial diagnosis was made, before any treatment began. Study-wide results and limits: Expanded thyroid clonotypes (above 0.001) were mostly also found in blood.

Uncontrolled infections, other autoimmune diseases, pregnancy or lactation led to exclusion of patients. Clinical symptoms, serum thyroxine, TRAb, thyroid ultrasound and orbital computed tomography informed diagnoses. Researchers amplified the TCR beta CDR3 regions from RNA transcripts. HTBI primers were used for first-round RT-PCR of the TCR CDR3. One entry per CDR3 protein, called by TCRdb with MiXCR from the multiplex PCR reads. This repertoire shows about 290,000 distinct CDR3 sequences, roughly 17% found once; its top ten account for roughly 31%. At least ten counts were recorded for this clonotype. The antigen is unknown. The sample comprised blood. The sequence derives from a man aged 30 to 45 with Graves' hyperthyroidism.

The CDR3 DNA reads as TGTGCCATCAGTGAGAAGTGGGATACGCAGTATTTT. Translating it yields CAISEKWDTQYF. This chain joins TRBV10-3 and TRBJ2-3; no firm D call. The CDR3 consists of 12 residues. The germline gives CDR1 ENHRY, CDR2 SYGVKD. Trimming took 2 bases from V and 6 from J, leaving 6 bases between them.